The entry below gives a single T cell receptor beta chain sequence along with its context. What it binds is unknown. This sample stems from a study of T cells in localized non-small cell lung cancer. The study's findings and limits: A raised T cell density in blood coincided with lengthier overall survival. Heterogeneity remains possible, as sequencing covered one tumor region only. Tumor trailed uninvolved adjacent lung in T cell clonality, which peaked there.

V was clipped by 4 bases and J by 7 bases, with 9 bases between them. Germline loops: CDR1 SGHNT, CDR2 YYREEE (reference sequence). The CDR3 spans 12 residues. Data came from immunoSEQ multiplex PCR; TCRdb stores just in-frame clones and leaves some out. In the table there are more than 100,000 clones, approximately 88% of which are singletons. Sequenced here: peripheral blood, sampled before any cancer treatment. This TCR came from a female donor of 60 years or more with stage I lung adenocarcinoma. V usage is TRBV5-4 and J usage is TRBJ2-1; D call uncertain. Here the CDR3 DNA reads TGTGCCAGCAGCCCTAACAAGAATGAGCAGTTCTTC. It codes for CASSPNKNEQFF.